This T cell receptor (beta chain) was identified during a study of T cells in Graves' hyperthyroidism and ophthalmopathy (dated by TCRdb to 2018 to 2020). The study in broad terms: Peripheral blood samples were taken at initial diagnosis, before any treatment was given. To identify TCR V-J signatures that set the groups apart, the researchers used a discovery cohort of approximately 98 patients, made up of around 42 with Graves' ophthalmopathy and some 60 with stable Graves' hyperthyroidism. Prospective prediction of ophthalmopathy was tested in an independent validation cohort of under 20 hyperthyroidism patients and 15 to 17 patients who later progressed to ophthalmopathy. The roughly 100 discovery patients were randomly divided into training and test sets at a 7:3 ratio. Thyroid tissue and blood T-cell repertoires from six Graves' hyperthyroidism patients were also compared in the study. Once sampling was done, hyperthyroidism patients were given methimazole at a starting dose of 30 mg daily, whereas ophthalmopathy patients were given high-dose intravenous methylprednisolone. The paper reports TCR Vbeta CDR3 sequencing of 130 to 150 peripheral blood samples: approximately 41 ophthalmopathy, approximately 74 hyperthyroidism and 17 progressor patients.

In the ophthalmopathy patients, disease was moderately to severely active, with a Clinical Activity Score of 3 or more, a NOSPECS grade of 4 or more, and a duration of less than 3 months. Exclusion was applied to patients with uncontrolled infections, other autoimmune diseases, pregnancy or lactation. Clinical symptoms, serum thyroxine and TRAb, thyroid ultrasound, and orbital computed tomography formed the basis for the diagnoses. PBMCs were separated from approximately 9.9 ml of fresh peripheral blood using Ficoll-Paque density gradient centrifugation. Total RNA was extracted with Trizol reagent, and quality was checked on an Agilent 2100 Bioanalyzer. From the cysteine through the phenylalanine, the CDR3 covers 12 amino acids. Just the 36-base CDR3 DNA is kept, in frame starting at base 1. In the germline V gene (reference sequence), CDR1 corresponds to GTSNPN and CDR2 to SVGIG. The junction shows trimming of 7 bases on V and 2 bases on J, plus 11 bases between the germline ends.

The paper as a whole reports these results and caveats: Ophthalmopathy was separated from stable hyperthyroidism by a 13 V-J signature model, with about 86% sensitivity and about 84% specificity obtained in cross-validation and 80%/75% obtained in testing. Blood samples also contained most of the expanded thyroid clonotypes (frequency above 0.001), which suggests that blood repertoires may reflect thyroid immune responses. No statistical method was used to set the sample size in advance, and investigators knew the group allocation. During validation, the model predicted progression to ophthalmopathy a median of approximately 7 months ahead of onset, with just under 71% sensitivity and around 73% specificity.

The TCR beta CDR3 regions were amplified from the RNA transcripts. For the first round of RT-PCR on the TCR CDR3, the HTBI primer set was used together with the Qiagen OneStep RT-PCR kit. A second multiplex PCR round built the libraries, followed by size selection and purification. Libraries were sequenced paired-end with 100 bp reads on an Illumina HiSeq2000. In the authors' own workflow: SOAPnuke was used to process the raw data, removing reads that contained adapters or uncalled bases, had a mean Phred below 15, or lacked an exact match to the constant primer or identifier. COPE v1.2.5 was used to merge the high-quality paired reads, and each unique nucleotide sequence was defined as a clonotype. MiTCR v1.1 was used to align clonotypes to the IMGT TRBV, TRBD and TRBJ reference segments. Analysis was restricted to V-J combinations with a frequency above 0.0001, which covered about 99% of repertoires. A TCS score was defined as the ratio between F50 (clonal expansion) and ExV (chaos), using BLOSUM62-based TCRdist between CDR3 peptides within each V-J. Welch's t-statistics and random forest reduced some 510 V-J features to roughly 13, which were used in a naive Bayes classifier (R e1071). The public reads were reanalyzed by TCRdb: fastp trimming at Q25, MiXCR alignment, in-frame beta chains only. Rows are combined by CDR3 protein, so each entry shows the most common genes and DNA. TCRdb assigned the V and J calls; the authors' analysis was not used. The sample records about 250,000 distinct CDR3 sequences, 20% to 25% of which are singletons. Clones ranked in the top ten supply over 55% of the sample.

This clonotype was found a few times. Its target antigen remains unknown. Base qualities are not provided; no much larger clone lies one nucleotide away. This TCR was recovered from a man aged 25 to 40 with Graves' ophthalmopathy. This sequence uses TRBV30 and TRBJ1-2; a tentative D call is TRBD1 (6 bases match). Sequencing was done on a sample of blood. The nucleotides read TGTGCCTTACGACAGGAGAACTATGGCTACACCTTC. Its product reads: CALRQENYGYTF.